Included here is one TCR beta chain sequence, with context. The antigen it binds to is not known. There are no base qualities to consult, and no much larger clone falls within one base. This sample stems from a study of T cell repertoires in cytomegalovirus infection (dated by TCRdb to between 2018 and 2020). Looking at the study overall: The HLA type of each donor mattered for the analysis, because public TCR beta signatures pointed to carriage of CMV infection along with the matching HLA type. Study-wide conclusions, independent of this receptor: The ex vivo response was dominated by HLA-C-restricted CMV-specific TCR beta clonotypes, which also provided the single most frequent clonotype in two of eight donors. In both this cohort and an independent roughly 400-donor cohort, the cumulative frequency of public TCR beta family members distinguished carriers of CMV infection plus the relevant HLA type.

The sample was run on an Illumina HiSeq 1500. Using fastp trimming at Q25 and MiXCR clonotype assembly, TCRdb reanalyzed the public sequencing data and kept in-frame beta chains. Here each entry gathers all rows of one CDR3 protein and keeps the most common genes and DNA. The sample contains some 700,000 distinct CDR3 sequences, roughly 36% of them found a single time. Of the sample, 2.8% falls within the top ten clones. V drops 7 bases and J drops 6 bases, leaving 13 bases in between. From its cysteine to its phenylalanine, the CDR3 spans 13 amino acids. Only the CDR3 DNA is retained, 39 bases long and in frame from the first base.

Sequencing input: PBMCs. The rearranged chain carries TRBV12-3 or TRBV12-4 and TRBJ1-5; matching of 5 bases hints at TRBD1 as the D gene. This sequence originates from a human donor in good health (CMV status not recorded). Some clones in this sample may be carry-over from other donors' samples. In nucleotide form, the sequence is TGTGCCAGCACACCCGGGGGAGGTCAGCCCCAGCATTTT. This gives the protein CASTPGGGQPQHF.